This TCR beta chain is drawn from a study of T cells in Graves' hyperthyroidism and ophthalmopathy (dated by TCRdb to about 2019). Some background on the complete study: Peripheral blood was sampled at the time of initial diagnosis, prior to any treatment. A discovery cohort of about a hundred patients, roughly 45 with Graves' ophthalmopathy and 57 with stable Graves' hyperthyroidism, was used to find distinguishing TCR V-J signatures. Prospective prediction of ophthalmopathy was tested in an independent validation cohort of 18 to 20 hyperthyroidism patients and approximately 17 patients who later progressed to ophthalmopathy. The 100 discovery patients were randomly divided into training and test sets at a 7:3 ratio. Thyroid tissue and blood T-cell repertoires from over 5 Graves' hyperthyroidism patients were also compared in the study. After sampling, hyperthyroidism patients received methimazole starting at 30 mg daily, and ophthalmopathy patients received high-dose intravenous methylprednisolone. The paper reports TCR Vbeta CDR3 sequencing of 135 peripheral blood samples: under 45 ophthalmopathy, under 80 hyperthyroidism and about 17 progressor patients.

General study outcomes and caveats: No statistical method was used to set the sample size in advance, and investigators knew the group allocation. During validation, the model predicted progression to ophthalmopathy a median of about 6.3 months ahead of onset, with 70.59% sensitivity and 72% to 85% specificity. Most expanded thyroid clonotypes (frequency above 0.001) were also detected in blood, a finding suggesting that blood repertoires may reflect thyroid immune responses. A 13 V-J signature model separated ophthalmopathy from stable hyperthyroidism, with 87.88% sensitivity and about 81% specificity in cross-validation and 80%/75% in testing.

As concerns this clonotype: Its antigen remains undetermined. No base quality information exists; no much larger clone differs at one position.

TCR beta CDR3 regions were amplified from RNA transcripts. A first-round RT-PCR of the TCR CDR3 used the HTBI primer set with the Qiagen OneStep RT-PCR kit. Libraries were constructed in a second round of multiplex PCR, after which size selection and purification were performed. Libraries were sequenced paired-end with 100 bp reads on an Illumina HiSeq2000. The source study handled its data this way. SOAPnuke was used to process the raw data, with reads discarded if the reads contained adapters or uncalled bases, had a mean Phred below 15, or lacked an exact constant-primer or identifier match. COPE v1.2.5 was used to merge the high-quality paired reads, and each unique nucleotide sequence was defined as a clonotype. MiTCR v1.1 was used to align clonotypes to the IMGT TRBV, TRBD and TRBJ reference segments. Analysis was restricted to V-J combinations with a frequency above 0.0001, which covered just over 98% of repertoires. A TCS score was defined as the ratio of F50 (clonal expansion) to E x V (chaos), with BLOSUM62-based TCRdist applied between CDR3 peptides within each V-J. Welch's t-statistics and random forest reduced roughly 540 V-J features to 13, which were used in a naive Bayes classifier (R e1071). In-frame beta chains were kept once TCRdb had trimmed the public reads at Q25 with fastp and called clones with MiXCR. CDR3 protein sequences are deduplicated, and each keeps its most common genes and DNA. TCRdb, not the original authors, processed these V and J calls. The sample has over 500,000 distinct CDR3 sequences on record, 14% of them singletons. Of the sample, 11% to 15% is held by the ten largest clones.

A patient counted as having stable Graves' hyperthyroidism if no progression to ophthalmopathy occurred over 18 months of follow-up. Hyperthyroidism patients were aged 18 to 65 years and newly diagnosed, with disease duration of less than 2 months. Any patient with an uncontrolled infection, another autoimmune disease, pregnancy or lactation was excluded. Diagnoses were established on the basis of clinical symptoms, serum thyroxine and TRAb, thyroid ultrasound, and orbital computed tomography. Ficoll-Paque density gradient centrifugation was used to isolate PBMCs from about 10 ml of fresh peripheral blood. Total RNA was extracted with Trizol reagent, and quality was checked on an Agilent 2100 Bioanalyzer. The CDR3 spans 12 residues, from the cysteine through the phenylalanine. The CDR3 DNA has 36 bases and is translated from base 1. V is shortened by 7 bases, J by 6 bases, and the region joining them spans 13 bases. The germline V gene encodes CDR1 DFQATT and CDR2 SNEGSKA (reference sequence).

This TCR was sampled from a middle-aged woman with Graves' hyperthyroidism. Sequenced: blood. This receptor chain uses TRBV20-1 and TRBJ2-1, with no confidently assigned D gene. CDR3 sequence: CSGAPPGNEQFF. The DNA sequence is as follows: TGCAGTGGGGCCCCGCCCGGCAATGAGCAGTTCTTC.